This TCR beta chain was sequenced for a study of human T cells and chemical hapten exposure. The CDR3 has 16 residues. Germline CDR1 SGHTA, CDR2 FQGNSA. V lost 2 bases, J lost 11 bases, and 8 bases stayed unmatched. Sample time point: healthy volunteer bleed at 6 weeks. Whole blood, unfractionated, served as the material for total RNA extraction. TCRdb independently ran MiXCR on the RACE reads; one entry per CDR3 protein. The table includes roughly 80,000 distinct CDR3 sequences, 8.6% detected once. The genes are TRBV7-2 and TRBJ1-6, with TRBD1 identical over 11 bases. The clonotype originates from a female donor in good health. Some clones in this sample may be carry-over from other donors' samples. The specimen sequenced was whole blood. In nucleotides, the CDR3 is TGTGCCAGCAGCTTAAACTGGGACAGGGGGTCTACACCCCTCCACTTT. Protein product: CASSLNWDRGSTPLHF.